Listed below are T cell receptor beta chains from one sample, sequenced in a study of shared clonotypes between healthy human individuals. The repertoire was sequenced with immunoSEQ multiplex PCR; TCRdb's copy has only in-frame clones and lacks some. Among millions of clones listed, 90% to 95% were seen once. The sequenced sample consisted of naive CD4+ T cells sorted from blood. Source of these receptors: a young man in good health. CDR3s include the opening cysteine and the closing phenylalanine or tryptophan. D genes are given only for firm matches. Size tells how often a clone was seen (once, few, many) or the class of an expanded clone, and some rows leave it out.

d_call: TRBD1
clone_size: .
cdr3_length: 12
j_call: TRBJ2-7
v_call: TRBV7-9
cdr3_aa: CASSHRGYEQYF
cdr3_nt: TGTGCCAGCAGCCACAGGGGGTACGAGCAGTACTTC

d_call: .
clone_size: .
cdr3_length: 16
j_call: TRBJ1-6
v_call: TRBV5-1
cdr3_aa: CASSFSVLSYNSPLHF
cdr3_nt: TGCGCCAGCAGCTTTTCGGTCCTCTCCTATAATTCACCCCTCCACTTT

d_call: .
clone_size: .
cdr3_length: 16
j_call: TRBJ1-4
v_call: TRBV2
cdr3_aa: CASSWSLFATNEKLFF
cdr3_nt: TGTGCCAGCAGTTGGTCCTTATTTGCAACTAATGAAAAACTGTTTTTT

d_call: TRBD2
clone_size: .
cdr3_length: 14
j_call: TRBJ2-7
v_call: TRBV18
cdr3_aa: CASSGQREGTLQYF
cdr3_nt: TGTGCCAGCTCAGGCCAGCGGGAGGGGACCTTACAGTACTTC

d_call: TRBD1
clone_size: once
cdr3_length: 15
j_call: TRBJ2-7
v_call: TRBV6-5
cdr3_aa: CASSYPGGADKEQYF
cdr3_nt: TGTGCCAGCAGTTACCCAGGGGGCGCCGACAAAGAGCAGTACTTC

d_call: .
clone_size: .
cdr3_length: 11
j_call: TRBJ2-3
v_call: TRBV30
cdr3_aa: CAWEGSDTQYF
cdr3_nt: TGTGCCTGGGAGGGGTCAGATACGCAGTATTTT

d_call: TRBD2
clone_size: .
cdr3_length: 14
j_call: TRBJ2-7
v_call: TRBV5-1
cdr3_aa: CASSSSGGLYEQYF
cdr3_nt: TGCGCCAGCAGCTCTAGCGGGGGGCTATACGAGCAGTACTTC

d_call: .
clone_size: .
cdr3_length: 14
j_call: TRBJ1-2
v_call: TRBV9
cdr3_aa: CASSTETPHYGYTF
cdr3_nt: TGTGCCAGCAGCACCGAAACGCCTCACTATGGCTACACCTTC

d_call: .
clone_size: .
cdr3_length: 17
j_call: TRBJ1-5
v_call: TRBV6-1
cdr3_aa: CASSEGTGLVGNQPQHF
cdr3_nt: TGTGCCAGCAGTGAAGGTACGGGGTTAGTCGGCAATCAGCCCCAGCATTTT

d_call: .
clone_size: .
cdr3_length: 14
j_call: TRBJ1-1
v_call: TRBV12-5
cdr3_aa: CASGLVGGGTEAFF
cdr3_nt: TGTGCTAGTGGTTTGGTCGGGGGAGGCACTGAAGCTTTCTTT

d_call: .
clone_size: .
cdr3_length: 15
j_call: TRBJ1-5
v_call: TRBV5-6
cdr3_aa: CASSFGGISNQPQHF
cdr3_nt: TGTGCCAGCAGCTTTGGCGGAATTAGCAATCAGCCCCAGCATTTT

d_call: .
clone_size: .
cdr3_length: 14
j_call: TRBJ1-6
v_call: TRBV25-1
cdr3_aa: CASRQGGFSSPLHF
cdr3_nt: TGTGCCAGCAGACAGGGCGGTTTCTCTTCACCCCTCCACTTT

d_call: TRBD1
clone_size: .
cdr3_length: 16
j_call: TRBJ2-7
v_call: TRBV6-1
cdr3_aa: CASSEGTGDLGYEQYF
cdr3_nt: TGTGCCAGCAGTGAAGGGACAGGGGATCTTGGCTACGAGCAGTACTTC

d_call: TRBD2
clone_size: .
cdr3_length: 15
j_call: TRBJ2-5
v_call: TRBV5-4
cdr3_aa: CASSFSSGGQETQYF
cdr3_nt: TGTGCCAGCAGCTTCTCTAGCGGGGGCCAAGAGACCCAGTACTTC

d_call: .
clone_size: .
cdr3_length: 16
j_call: TRBJ1-1
v_call: TRBV5-1
cdr3_aa: CASSSGGAGRNTEAFF
cdr3_nt: TGCGCCAGCAGCTCCGGGGGGGCAGGGAGGAACACTGAAGCTTTCTTT

d_call: TRBD1
clone_size: .
cdr3_length: 13
j_call: TRBJ1-4
v_call: TRBV30
cdr3_aa: CAWVTGANEKLFF
cdr3_nt: TGTGCCTGGGTGACAGGGGCCAATGAAAAACTGTTTTTT

d_call: .
clone_size: .
cdr3_length: 15
j_call: TRBJ2-3
v_call: TRBV4-1
cdr3_aa: CASSRFPTSTDTQYF
cdr3_nt: TGCGCCAGCAGCCGATTCCCGACTAGCACAGATACGCAGTATTTT

d_call: TRBD1
clone_size: .
cdr3_length: 15
j_call: TRBJ1-1
v_call: TRBV5-1
cdr3_aa: CASSMTGGRNTEAFF
cdr3_nt: TGCGCCAGCAGCATGACAGGGGGTCGGAACACTGAAGCTTTCTTT

d_call: .
clone_size: .
cdr3_length: 16
j_call: TRBJ2-3
v_call: TRBV30
cdr3_aa: CAWSVRWATSTDTQYF
cdr3_nt: TGTGCCTGGAGTGTAAGATGGGCGACTAGCACAGATACGCAGTATTTT

d_call: TRBD1
clone_size: .
cdr3_length: 15
j_call: TRBJ1-6
v_call: TRBV27
cdr3_aa: CASSYRDRAYSPLHF
cdr3_nt: TGTGCCAGCAGTTACCGCGACAGGGCTTATTCACCCCTCCACTTT

d_call: .
clone_size: .
cdr3_length: 14
j_call: TRBJ2-2
v_call: TRBV2
cdr3_aa: CASQERVNTGELFF
cdr3_nt: TGTGCCAGCCAAGAGCGGGTAAACACCGGGGAGCTGTTTTTT

d_call: .
clone_size: .
cdr3_length: 11
j_call: TRBJ2-5
v_call: TRBV6-1
cdr3_aa: CASSGSQTQYF
cdr3_nt: TGTGCCAGCAGTGGCTCTCAAACCCAGTACTTC

d_call: .
clone_size: .
cdr3_length: 15
j_call: TRBJ1-1
v_call: TRBV15
cdr3_aa: CATSPQQGIGTEAFF
cdr3_nt: TGTGCCACCAGCCCACAACAGGGTATCGGCACTGAAGCTTTCTTT

d_call: .
clone_size: .
cdr3_length: 14
j_call: TRBJ1-3
v_call: TRBV7-3
cdr3_aa: CASSEIRAGNTIYF
cdr3_nt: TGTGCCAGCAGCGAAATCCGGGCTGGAAACACCATATATTTT

d_call: TRBD1
clone_size: .
cdr3_length: 15
j_call: TRBJ2-7
v_call: TRBV5-1
cdr3_aa: CASSLEGAGAYEQYF
cdr3_nt: TGCGCCAGCAGCTTGGAGGGGGCTGGGGCCTACGAGCAGTACTTC

d_call: TRBD1
clone_size: .
cdr3_length: 16
j_call: TRBJ1-3
v_call: TRBV18
cdr3_aa: CASSQSRDRGGNTIYF
cdr3_nt: TGTGCCAGCTCCCAATCCCGGGACAGGGGAGGAAACACCATATATTTT

d_call: TRBD2
clone_size: once
cdr3_length: 22
j_call: TRBJ2-1
v_call: TRBV19
cdr3_aa: CASSIDLERGALWGSSYNEQFF
cdr3_nt: TGTGCCAGTAGTATAGATCTGGAGCGGGGGGCGTTATGGGGCTCCTCCTACAATGAGCAGTTCTTC

d_call: .
clone_size: .
cdr3_length: 15
j_call: TRBJ2-4
v_call: TRBV19
cdr3_aa: CASTRTVLAKNIQYF
cdr3_nt: TGTGCCAGTACCCGGACAGTCTTAGCCAAAAACATTCAGTACTTC

d_call: .
clone_size: once
cdr3_length: 18
j_call: TRBJ2-3
v_call: TRBV7-2
cdr3_aa: CASSLVPRSGLPSDTQYF
cdr3_nt: TGTGCCAGCAGCTTAGTGCCTAGAAGCGGACTCCCATCTGATACGCAGTATTTT

d_call: TRBD1
clone_size: once
cdr3_length: 16
j_call: TRBJ2-3
v_call: TRBV5-1
cdr3_aa: CASSLETGLSTDTQYF
cdr3_nt: TGCGCCAGCAGCTTGGAGACAGGGTTAAGCACAGATACGCAGTATTTT

d_call: .
clone_size: .
cdr3_length: 13
j_call: TRBJ1-1
v_call: TRBV6-5
cdr3_aa: CASCRAGDTEAFF
cdr3_nt: TGTGCCAGCTGCAGGGCTGGCGACACTGAAGCTTTCTTT

d_call: TRBD2
clone_size: .
cdr3_length: 16
j_call: TRBJ2-2
v_call: TRBV18
cdr3_aa: CASPRGSSGSGGELFF
cdr3_nt: TGTGCCAGCCCGAGGGGAAGTAGCGGGAGTGGGGGGGAGCTGTTTTTT

d_call: .
clone_size: .
cdr3_length: 14
j_call: TRBJ1-5
v_call: TRBV2
cdr3_aa: CASSEETGGQPQHF
cdr3_nt: TGTGCCAGCAGTGAAGAGACGGGTGGCCAGCCCCAGCATTTT

d_call: .
clone_size: .
cdr3_length: 13
j_call: TRBJ2-3
v_call: TRBV18
cdr3_aa: CASSPIPLDTQYF
cdr3_nt: TGTGCCAGCTCACCAATCCCCTTAGATACGCAGTATTTT

d_call: TRBD2
clone_size: .
cdr3_length: 16
j_call: TRBJ2-7
v_call: TRBV19
cdr3_aa: CASSIFSASGAYEQYF
cdr3_nt: TGTGCCAGTAGTATTTTTTCGGCTAGCGGAGCCTACGAGCAGTACTTC

d_call: .
clone_size: .
cdr3_length: 15
j_call: TRBJ2-7
v_call: TRBV6-5
cdr3_aa: CASSGRQADIYEQYF
cdr3_nt: TGTGCCAGCAGTGGCCGACAAGCCGATATCTACGAGCAGTACTTC

d_call: .
clone_size: .
cdr3_length: 14
j_call: TRBJ1-1
v_call: TRBV6-1
cdr3_aa: CASSAQGSNTEAFF
cdr3_nt: TGTGCCAGCAGTGCACAGGGATCGAACACTGAAGCTTTCTTT

d_call: .
clone_size: .
cdr3_length: 13
j_call: TRBJ1-2
v_call: TRBV7-2
cdr3_aa: CASSYEGRVPYTF
cdr3_nt: TGTGCCAGCAGCTACGAGGGCAGGGTGCCTTACACCTTC

d_call: TRBD1
clone_size: .
cdr3_length: 14
j_call: TRBJ1-1
v_call: TRBV11-1
cdr3_aa: CASSYRDNRGQAFF
cdr3_nt: TGTGCCAGCAGCTATAGGGATAACAGGGGGCAGGCTTTCTTT

d_call: .
clone_size: .
cdr3_length: 15
j_call: TRBJ2-7
v_call: TRBV6-1
cdr3_aa: CASTPGDPSSYEQYF
cdr3_nt: TGTGCCAGCACCCCAGGGGACCCTAGCTCCTACGAGCAGTACTTC

d_call: .
clone_size: .
cdr3_length: 13
j_call: TRBJ2-5
v_call: TRBV11-3
cdr3_aa: CASSLSTQETQYF
cdr3_nt: TGTGCCAGCAGCTTGAGTACCCAAGAGACCCAGTACTTC

d_call: TRBD2
clone_size: .
cdr3_length: 15
j_call: TRBJ2-1
v_call: TRBV11-2
cdr3_aa: CASSSGTSRYNEQFF
cdr3_nt: TGTGCCAGCAGCTCCGGGACTAGCCGGTACAATGAGCAGTTCTTC

d_call: .
clone_size: .
cdr3_length: 16
j_call: TRBJ1-6
v_call: TRBV28
cdr3_aa: CASSLYRVTNNSPLHF
cdr3_nt: TGTGCCAGCAGTTTGTACAGGGTAACGAATAATTCACCCCTCCACTTT

d_call: TRBD1
clone_size: .
cdr3_length: 14
j_call: TRBJ2-7
v_call: TRBV9
cdr3_aa: CASSNLDRAGEQYF
cdr3_nt: TGTGCCAGCAGCAATTTGGACAGGGCGGGTGAGCAGTACTTC

d_call: .
clone_size: .
cdr3_length: 14
j_call: TRBJ2-7
v_call: TRBV7-9
cdr3_aa: CASSPRGPSYEQYF
cdr3_nt: TGTGCCAGCAGCCCCCGCGGGCCGTCCTACGAGCAGTACTTC

d_call: .
clone_size: .
cdr3_length: 14
j_call: TRBJ2-7
v_call: TRBV7-2
cdr3_aa: CASSPSGGAYEQYF
cdr3_nt: TGTGCCAGCAGCCCCTCCGGAGGAGCCTACGAGCAGTACTTC

d_call: .
clone_size: .
cdr3_length: 13
j_call: TRBJ1-1
v_call: TRBV18
cdr3_aa: CASSPGVGTEAFF
cdr3_nt: TGTGCCAGCTCACCGGGGGTCGGCACTGAAGCTTTCTTT

d_call: TRBD2
clone_size: .
cdr3_length: 16
j_call: TRBJ2-7
v_call: TRBV7-9
cdr3_aa: CASSLAFPGGRNEQYF
cdr3_nt: TGTGCCAGCAGCTTAGCTTTCCCGGGAGGACGAAACGAGCAGTACTTC

d_call: TRBD1
clone_size: once
cdr3_length: 14
j_call: TRBJ1-2
v_call: TRBV15
cdr3_aa: CATSRDRDDYGYTF
cdr3_nt: TGTGCCACCAGCAGGGACAGGGATGACTATGGCTACACCTTC

d_call: .
clone_size: .
cdr3_length: 15
j_call: TRBJ2-3
v_call: TRBV7-2
cdr3_aa: CASSLRAPSTDTQYF
cdr3_nt: TGTGCCAGCAGCTTAAGGGCCCCAAGCACAGATACGCAGTATTTT

d_call: .
clone_size: .
cdr3_length: 14
j_call: TRBJ2-3
v_call: TRBV6-1
cdr3_aa: CASTKTVSTDTQYF
cdr3_nt: TGTGCCAGCACCAAGACGGTGAGCACAGATACGCAGTATTTT

d_call: .
clone_size: .
cdr3_length: 14
j_call: TRBJ1-5
v_call: TRBV28
cdr3_aa: CASSLIGRGQPQHF
cdr3_nt: TGTGCCAGCAGCCTCATAGGGCGGGGTCAGCCCCAGCATTTT

d_call: .
clone_size: .
cdr3_length: 15
j_call: TRBJ2-3
v_call: TRBV7-6
cdr3_aa: CASSLWAVVTDTQYF
cdr3_nt: TGTGCCAGCAGCTTATGGGCAGTCGTGACAGATACGCAGTATTTT